The 11 T cell receptor beta chains listed next were all sequenced from one sample in a study of blood T cells in healthy people across ages. The second PCR ran about 6 to 12 cycles with a sample-barcoded 5' primer and J-beta primers. TCRdb re-analysed the 5' RACE reads in MiXCR, keeping a single row per CDR3 protein. The table has some 1.5 million distinct CDR3 sequences, 28% seen once. Sequencing used blood. The source of these receptors is a woman aged 25 to 39 in good health.

The chain recombines TRBV7-3 with TRBJ2-1; TRBD2 matches at 15 bases. CDR1 is SGHTA, CDR2 FQGTGA, per germline. The J segment lost 9 bases and the V segment lost 5 bases, leaving 5 bases of the junction unmatched. The length of the CDR3 is 15 residues. This chain's CDR3 is CASSNGLAGGREQFF. The CDR3, as DNA: TGTGCCAGCAGCAATGGACTAGCGGGGGGGCGTGAGCAGTTCTTC.

This clonotype was counted many times. The chain combines TRBV2 with TRBJ2-5; D is possibly TRBD1 (6 bases). With 6 bases removed from V and 6 bases from J, the gap between germline ends came to 17 bases. The CDR3 length is 14 residues. CDR1 is SNHLY, CDR2 FYNNEI, per germline. The CDR3 loop is CASSPSRDTKTQYF. CDR3 DNA: TGTGCCAGCAGCCCCTCCCGGGACACGAAGACCCAGTACTTC.

This clonotype was picked up a small number of times. V usage is TRBV11-2 and J usage is TRBJ2-3, with 9 bases lining up with TRBD2. The germline V gene encodes CDR1 SGHAT and CDR2 FQNNGV. The CDR3 covers 17 residues. The trim removed 5 bases at V and 2 bases at J, leaving 11 bases unmatched. This CDR3 reads CASSPRASGDPTDTQYF. As DNA, the CDR3 is TGTGCCAGCAGCCCTCGTGCTAGCGGGGACCCCACAGATACGCAGTATTTT.

The chain is built from TRBV7-9 and TRBJ2-1, with 9 bases identical to TRBD2. The germline V gene has CDR1 SEHNR and CDR2 FQNEAQ (reference sequence). The V and J ends lost 5 bases and 8 bases, in that order; junction bases with no gene match: 13. This CDR3 has 16 amino acids. CDR3 in amino acids: CASSPRIAGARDEQFF. CDR3 nucleotides: TGTGCCAGCAGCCCGCGGATAGCGGGAGCGAGAGATGAGCAGTTCTTC.

The sample holds many counts of this clonotype. CDR3 in amino acids: CASETETYEQYF. CDR3 coding DNA: TGTGCCAGTGAGACAGAGACCTACGAGCAGTACTTC. The chain recombines TRBV28 with TRBJ2-7, with D perhaps TRBD1 (5 bases). Trimming stripped 9 bases from V and 2 bases from J, with 11 bases between. The CDR3 is 12 amino acids. The germline gives CDR1 MDHEN, CDR2 SYDVKM.

The chain couples TRBV6-5 to TRBJ2-1, with 13 bases lining up with TRBD2. The CDR3 consists of 12 residues. CDR1 and CDR2 from the germline V gene are MNHEY and SVGAGI. The trim removed 5 bases at V and 14 bases at J, leaving 3 bases unmatched. CDR3: CASSQTSGRKFF. CDR3 sequence (DNA): TGTGCCAGCAGTCAGACTAGCGGGAGGAAGTTCTTC.

This clonotype was seen a few times. The gene calls are TRBV13 and TRBJ2-1, with 8 bases matching TRBD2. With V trimmed by 4 bases and J by 9 bases, 5 bases remained unmatched. The CDR3 is made up of 13 amino acids. Per germline, CDR1 PRHDT and CDR2 FYEKMQ (reference sequence). CDR3 loop: CASSYGREAEQFF. The CDR3 nucleotides are TGTGCCAGCAGCTACGGGAGGGAGGCTGAGCAGTTCTTC.

This clonotype was seen only a few times. V is TRBV4-3 and J is TRBJ1-1, with D perhaps matching TRBD1 (5 bases). V lost 1 base and J 2 bases, leaving 11 bases between the germline ends. Germline CDR1 is LGHNA and CDR2 is YSLEER. This CDR3 contains 15 residues. DNA for the CDR3: TGCGCCAGCAGCCAAGGTTTACAGGTAAACACTGAAGCTTTCTTT. Protein sequence: CASSQGLQVNTEAFF.

J is TRBJ1-1 and V is TRBV7-3; weak D call: TRBD1 (5 bases). The CDR3 is 13 residues long. The V end was cut by 3 bases, the J end by 7 bases, with 12 bases between. From germline, CDR1 is SGHTA and CDR2 FQGTGA. The CDR3 DNA sequence: TGTGCCAGCAGCTTTCACCAGGGTGATGAAGCTTTCTTT. This encodes CASSFHQGDEAFF.

In its sample, this clonotype was seen a few times. The chain uses TRBV4-1 and TRBJ1-1; weak D call: TRBD1 (6 bases). Germline V gene data show CDR1 as MGHRA and CDR2 as YSYEKL. The CDR3 is made up of 14 amino acids. Trimming shortened V by 3 bases and J by 1 base, and 9 bases separated the two germline ends. The CDR3 DNA is TGCGCCAGCAGCCAGTCACAGGGGAACACTGAAGCTTTCTTT. The encoded protein is CASSQSQGNTEAFF.

This clonotype has more than one count but fewer than ten. V gene TRBV6-6 combines with J gene TRBJ1-6, with D hard to call. Germline CDR1 and CDR2: MNHNY and SVGAGI (reference sequence). This CDR3 region has 13 residues. The V and J ends lost 8 bases and 4 bases respectively, with 9 bases between them. The CDR3 DNA sequence: TGTGCCAGCGGTCCGGTTTATAATTCACCCCTCCACTTT. Its translation is CASGPVYNSPLHF.